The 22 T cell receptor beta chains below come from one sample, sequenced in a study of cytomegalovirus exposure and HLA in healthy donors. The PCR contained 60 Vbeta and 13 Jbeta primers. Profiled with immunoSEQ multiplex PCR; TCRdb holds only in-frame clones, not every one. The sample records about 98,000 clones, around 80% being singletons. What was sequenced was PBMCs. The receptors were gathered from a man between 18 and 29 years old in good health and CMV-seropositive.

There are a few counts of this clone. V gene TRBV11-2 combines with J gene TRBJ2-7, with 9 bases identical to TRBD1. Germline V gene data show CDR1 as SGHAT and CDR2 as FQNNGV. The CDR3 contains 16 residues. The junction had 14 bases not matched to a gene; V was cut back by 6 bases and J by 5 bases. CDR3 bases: TGTGCCAGCAGTCCCGTCCGGGGACAGGGTTTCAACGAGCAGTACTTC. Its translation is CASSPVRGQGFNEQYF.

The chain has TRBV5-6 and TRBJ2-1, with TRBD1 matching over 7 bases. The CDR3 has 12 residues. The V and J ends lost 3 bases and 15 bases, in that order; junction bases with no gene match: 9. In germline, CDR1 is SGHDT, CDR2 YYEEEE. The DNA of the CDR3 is TGTGCCAGCAGCTCCGCGAGGGGGCGAAGGTTCTTC. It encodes CASSSARGRRFF.

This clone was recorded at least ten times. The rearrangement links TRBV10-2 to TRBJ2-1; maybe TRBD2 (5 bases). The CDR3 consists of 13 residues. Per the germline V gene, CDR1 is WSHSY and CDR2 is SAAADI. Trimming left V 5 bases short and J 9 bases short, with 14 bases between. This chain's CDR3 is CASSRDLAAEQFF. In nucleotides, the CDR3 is TGCGCCAGCAGTAGGGATCTAGCAGCTGAGCAGTTCTTC.

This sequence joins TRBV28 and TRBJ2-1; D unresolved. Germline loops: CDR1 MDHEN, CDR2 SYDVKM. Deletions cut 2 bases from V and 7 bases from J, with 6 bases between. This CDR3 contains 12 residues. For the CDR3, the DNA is TGTGCCAGCAGTTTAAGCCCGAATGAGCAGTTCTTC. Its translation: CASSLSPNEQFF.

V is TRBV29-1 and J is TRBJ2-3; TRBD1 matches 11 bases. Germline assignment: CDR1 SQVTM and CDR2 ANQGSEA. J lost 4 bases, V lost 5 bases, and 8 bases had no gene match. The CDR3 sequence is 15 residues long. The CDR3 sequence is CSVTGQGAFPDTQYF. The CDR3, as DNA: TGCAGCGTTACAGGACAGGGGGCCTTTCCAGATACGCAGTATTTT.

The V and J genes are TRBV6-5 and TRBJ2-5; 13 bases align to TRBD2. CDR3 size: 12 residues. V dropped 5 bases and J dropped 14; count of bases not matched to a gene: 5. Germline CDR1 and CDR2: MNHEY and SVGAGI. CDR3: CASSQLAGGQYF. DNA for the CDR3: TGTGCCAGCAGTCAACTAGCGGGGGGGCAATACTTC.

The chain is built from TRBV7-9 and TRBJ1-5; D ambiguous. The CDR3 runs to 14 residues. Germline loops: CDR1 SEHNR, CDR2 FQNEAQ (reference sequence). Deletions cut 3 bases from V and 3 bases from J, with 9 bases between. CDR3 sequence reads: CASSLSVDNQPQHF. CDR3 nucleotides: TGTGCCAGCAGCTTGTCCGTAGACAATCAGCCCCAGCATTTT. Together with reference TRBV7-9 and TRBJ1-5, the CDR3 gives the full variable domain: DTGVSQNPRHKITKRGQNVTFRCDPISEHNRLYWYRQTLGQGPEFLTYFQNEAQLEKSRLLSDRFSAERPKGSFSTLEIQRTEQGDSAMYLCASSLSVDNQPQHFGDGTRLSIL.

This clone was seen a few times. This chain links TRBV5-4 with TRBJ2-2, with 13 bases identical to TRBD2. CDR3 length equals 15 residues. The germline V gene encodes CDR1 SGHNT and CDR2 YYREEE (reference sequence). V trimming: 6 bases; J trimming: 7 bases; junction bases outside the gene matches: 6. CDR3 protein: CASKLAGGLGGELFF. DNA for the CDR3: TGTGCCAGCAAACTAGCGGGGGGGCTCGGCGGGGAGCTGTTTTTT. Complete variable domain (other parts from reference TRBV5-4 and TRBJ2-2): ETGVTQSPTHLIKTRGQQVTLRCSSQSGHNTVSWYQQALGQGPQFIFQYYREEENGRGNFPPRFSGLQFPNYSSELNVNALELDDSALYLCASKLAGGLGGELFFGEGSRLTVL.

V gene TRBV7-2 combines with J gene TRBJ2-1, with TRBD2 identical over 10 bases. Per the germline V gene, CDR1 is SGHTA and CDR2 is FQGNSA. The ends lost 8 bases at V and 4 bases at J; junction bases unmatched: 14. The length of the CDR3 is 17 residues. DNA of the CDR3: TGTGCCAGCGACCCCCTTAGCGGGGGGACTATGTACAATGAGCAGTTCTTC. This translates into CASDPLSGGTMYNEQFF.

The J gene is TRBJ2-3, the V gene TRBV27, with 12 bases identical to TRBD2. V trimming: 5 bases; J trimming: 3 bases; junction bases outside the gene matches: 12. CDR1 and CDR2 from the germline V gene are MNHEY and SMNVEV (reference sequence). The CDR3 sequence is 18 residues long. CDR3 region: CASSPIRLAGARTDTQYF. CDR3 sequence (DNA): TGTGCCAGCAGTCCGATCCGACTAGCGGGGGCGAGGACAGATACGCAGTATTTT.

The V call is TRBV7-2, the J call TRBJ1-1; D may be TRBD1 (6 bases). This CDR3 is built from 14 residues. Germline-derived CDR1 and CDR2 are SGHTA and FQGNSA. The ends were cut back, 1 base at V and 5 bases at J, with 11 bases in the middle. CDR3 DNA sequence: TGTGCCAGCAGCTTAGTAGGGGGTGTTACTGAAGCTTTCTTT. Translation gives CASSLVGGVTEAFF.

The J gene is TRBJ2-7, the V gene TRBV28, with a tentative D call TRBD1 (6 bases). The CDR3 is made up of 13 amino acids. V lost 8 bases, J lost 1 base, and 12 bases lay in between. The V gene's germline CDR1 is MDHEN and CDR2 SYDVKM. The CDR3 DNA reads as TGTGCCAGCCTAGGACAGCCTTCCTACGAGCAGTACTTC. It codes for CASLGQPSYEQYF.

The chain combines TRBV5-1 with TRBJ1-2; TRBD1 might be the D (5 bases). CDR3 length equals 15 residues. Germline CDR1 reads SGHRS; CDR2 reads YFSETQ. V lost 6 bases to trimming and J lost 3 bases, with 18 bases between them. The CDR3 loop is CASTPGGNEDYGYTF. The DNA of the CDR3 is TGCGCCAGCACCCCCGGGGGGAATGAAGACTATGGCTACACCTTC.

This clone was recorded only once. The CDR3 spells CASSSTGLEQETQYF. Written as DNA, the CDR3 is TGTGCCAGCAGTTCCACGGGACTAGAACAAGAGACCCAGTACTTC. The J gene is TRBJ2-5, the V gene TRBV28; 8 bases are a match to TRBD2. V lost 4 bases, J lost 2 bases, and 6 bases stayed unmatched. Germline loops: CDR1 MDHEN, CDR2 SYDVKM. This CDR3 contains 15 residues.

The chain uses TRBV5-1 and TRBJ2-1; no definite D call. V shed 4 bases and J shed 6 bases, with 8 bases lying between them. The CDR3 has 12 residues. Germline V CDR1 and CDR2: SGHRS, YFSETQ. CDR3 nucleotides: TGCGCCAGCAGCCCCGACACCAATGAGCAGTTCTTC. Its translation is CASSPDTNEQFF.

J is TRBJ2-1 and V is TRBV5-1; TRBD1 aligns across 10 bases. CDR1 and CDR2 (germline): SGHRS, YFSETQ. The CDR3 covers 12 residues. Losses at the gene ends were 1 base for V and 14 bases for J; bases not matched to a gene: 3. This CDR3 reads CASSLPGTGEFF. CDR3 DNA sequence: TGCGCCAGCAGCTTGCCCGGGACAGGGGAGTTCTTC.

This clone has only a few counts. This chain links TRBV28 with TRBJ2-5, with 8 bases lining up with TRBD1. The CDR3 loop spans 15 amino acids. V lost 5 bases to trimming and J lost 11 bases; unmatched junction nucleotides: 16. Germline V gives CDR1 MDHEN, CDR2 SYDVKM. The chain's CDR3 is CASSTRDRYFLEQYF. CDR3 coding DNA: TGTGCCAGCAGTACACGGGACAGGTATTTCTTAGAGCAGTACTTC.

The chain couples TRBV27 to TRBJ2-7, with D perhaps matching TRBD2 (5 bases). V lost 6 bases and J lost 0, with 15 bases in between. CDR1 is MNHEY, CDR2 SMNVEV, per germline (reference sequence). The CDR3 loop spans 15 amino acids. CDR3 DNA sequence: TGTGCCAGCAGCCGAACCGTGGGGAGCTCCTACGAGCAGTACTTC. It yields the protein CASSRTVGSSYEQYF.

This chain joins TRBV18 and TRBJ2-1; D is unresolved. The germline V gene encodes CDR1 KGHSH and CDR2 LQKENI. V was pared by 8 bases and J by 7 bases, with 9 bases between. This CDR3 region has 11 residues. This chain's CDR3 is CASQYQNEQFF. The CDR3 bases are TGTGCCAGCCAGTACCAGAATGAGCAGTTCTTC.

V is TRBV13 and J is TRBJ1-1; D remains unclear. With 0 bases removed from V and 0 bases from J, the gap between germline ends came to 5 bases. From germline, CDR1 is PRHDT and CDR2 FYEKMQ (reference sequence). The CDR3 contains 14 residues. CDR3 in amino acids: CASSLGHLNTEAFF. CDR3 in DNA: TGTGCCAGCAGCTTAGGGCACTTGAACACTGAAGCTTTCTTT.

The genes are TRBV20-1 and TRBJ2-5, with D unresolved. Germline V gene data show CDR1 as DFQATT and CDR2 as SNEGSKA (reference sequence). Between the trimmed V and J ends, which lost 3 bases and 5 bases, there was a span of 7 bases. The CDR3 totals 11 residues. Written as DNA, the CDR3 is TGCAGTGCTAGGGCCAGGGAGACCCAGTACTTC. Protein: CSARARETQYF.

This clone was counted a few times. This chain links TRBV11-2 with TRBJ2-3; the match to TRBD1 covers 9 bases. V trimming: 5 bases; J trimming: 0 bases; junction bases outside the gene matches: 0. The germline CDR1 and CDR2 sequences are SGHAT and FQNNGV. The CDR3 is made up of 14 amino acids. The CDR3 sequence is CASSGTGSTDTQYF. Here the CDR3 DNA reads TGTGCCAGCAGCGGGACAGGGAGCACAGATACGCAGTATTTT.